This T cell receptor (beta chain) stems from a study of identical twins. Study-wide points: The models gave estimates that fell short of the out-of-frame TCR alpha sharing seen in monozygotic twins. Twins shared beta out-of-frame sequences in excess, but this excess was weaker.

Via MiXCR, TCRdb re-called the 5' RACE reads, giving one row per CDR3 protein. The profile shows 690,000 or so distinct CDR3 sequences, more than 6.5% of them singletons. For this clonotype: Its antigen is unidentified.

The CDR3 length is 18 residues. Trimming took 11 bases from V and 8 from J; bases not matched to a gene: 24. These data are also associated with another study on yellow fever vaccine responses in identical twins.

The chain couples TRBV12-3 or TRBV12-4 to TRBJ2-2, with 9 bases identical to TRBD2. The receptor was isolated from a woman in her late teens or twenties in good health. Material for sequencing was PBMCs. The CDR3 sequence is CAFCLALGLAGTLGELFF. For the CDR3, the DNA is TGTGCCTTCTGTTTAGCGCTAGGGCTAGCGGGAACTCTTGGGGAGCTGTTTTTT.